This TCR beta chain was profiled in a study of CXCR3-negative and CXCR3-positive naive CD8 T cells. Germline V gene sequence: CDR1 SGHVS, CDR2 FNYEAQ. This CDR3 is built from 13 residues. Note on this clonotype: Antigen specificity is unknown.

Findings and caveats of the study: Comparably high diversity marked both naive subsets, whereas memory CD8+ cells had much lower diversity. Hydrophobicity of TRB CDR3s was greater in CXCR3-positive naive cells than in CXCR3-negative naive cells.

CD45RO-CCR7+CD27+CD95- was the phenotype of naive CD8+ T cells. With UMI labels, 5' RACE was used to prepare the TRB cDNA libraries. TCRdb reprocessed the 5' RACE reads and reports one entry per CDR3 protein, with no DNA. The record lists around 130,000 distinct CDR3 sequences, of which the ten most abundant hold 0.5% to 0.7%. This receptor was taken from a human donor in good health. Some clones in this sample may be carry-over from other donors' samples. The gene calls are TRBV7-6 and TRBJ1-1. Sequencing was done on a sample of naive CXCR3+ CD8+ T cells from blood. Subset defined: CD45RO-CCR7+CD27+CD95- naive CD8+ T cells expressing CXCR3 (TNR3+). The CDR3 sequence: CASSFAIGTEAFF.